These T cell receptor beta chains were read from a single sample in a study of control samples from healthy donors and cancer patients. Repertoires were generated with immunoSEQ multiplex PCR, while TCRdb's copy carries only in-frame clones and drops some. The sample holds 160,000 or so clones, around 94% seen once. Sequencing used PBMCs. These receptors all stem from a man aged 60 to 75 with colorectal cancer. Each CDR3 is given with its conserved first and last residue. Each record gives: CDR3 DNA, CDR3 protein, V gene, J gene, clone size, CDR3 length, D gene. D genes are given only for firm matches. Expanded clones get a size class; other rows say once, few or many, or leave the size out.

CDR3 DNA: TGTGCCAGCAGCACCCGACAGGGTGAAGCTTTCTTT
CDR3 protein: CASSTRQGEAFF
V gene: TRBV7-9
J gene: TRBJ1-1
clone size: .
CDR3 length: 12
D gene: TRBD1

CDR3 DNA: TGTGCCAGTAGTATGGTGAGGGATTGGAAAAATGAAAAACTGTTTTTT
CDR3 protein: CASSMVRDWKNEKLFF
V gene: TRBV19
J gene: TRBJ1-4
clone size: .
CDR3 length: 16
D gene: .

CDR3 DNA: TGTGCCAGCAGCTCCAGGGGAGTACAGACCCAGTACTTC
CDR3 protein: CASSSRGVQTQYF
V gene: TRBV3-1/TRBV3-2
J gene: TRBJ2-5
clone size: .
CDR3 length: 13
D gene: .

CDR3 DNA: TGTGCCTGGAGTGCATCGGGACAGTCATACAATGAGCAGTTCTTC
CDR3 protein: CAWSASGQSYNEQFF
V gene: TRBV30
J gene: TRBJ2-1
clone size: .
CDR3 length: 15
D gene: TRBD1

CDR3 DNA: TGTGCCAGCAGCGATCGATCATCTACTGAAGCTTTCTTT
CDR3 protein: CASSDRSSTEAFF
V gene: TRBV2
J gene: TRBJ1-1
clone size: .
CDR3 length: 13
D gene: .

CDR3 DNA: TGCGCCACAACGGGACAGGGCGGTGGCTACACCTTC
CDR3 protein: CATTGQGGGYTF
V gene: TRBV5-1
J gene: TRBJ1-2
clone size: once
CDR3 length: 12
D gene: TRBD1

CDR3 DNA: TGTGCCAGCAGCCAAGGCACCAAAGAGACCCAGTACTTC
CDR3 protein: CASSQGTKETQYF
V gene: TRBV3-1/TRBV3-2
J gene: TRBJ2-5
clone size: .
CDR3 length: 13
D gene: .

CDR3 DNA: TGTGCCAGCAGGCGGGACAGCGAGACCGGGGAGCTGTTTTTT
CDR3 protein: CASRRDSETGELFF
V gene: TRBV6-5
J gene: TRBJ2-2
clone size: once
CDR3 length: 14
D gene: .

CDR3 DNA: TGTGCCAGCAGCAAACCGGGACAGGGGAGGGGTGGCTACACCTTC
CDR3 protein: CASSKPGQGRGGYTF
V gene: TRBV6-5
J gene: TRBJ1-2
clone size: .
CDR3 length: 15
D gene: TRBD1

CDR3 DNA: TGTGCCAGCAGTTACAGGGGGTTTAAGATCTCCAATGAGCAGTTCTTC
CDR3 protein: CASSYRGFKISNEQFF
V gene: TRBV6-5
J gene: TRBJ2-1
clone size: .
CDR3 length: 16
D gene: .

CDR3 DNA: TGTGCCAGCAGTGGTACAGGGATCTCTGGAAACACCATATATTTT
CDR3 protein: CASSGTGISGNTIYF
V gene: TRBV2
J gene: TRBJ1-3
clone size: once
CDR3 length: 15
D gene: .

CDR3 DNA: TGTGCCAGCAGCAAACCACGAGGGGCCAGGGATAATGAGCAGTTCTTC
CDR3 protein: CASSKPRGARDNEQFF
V gene: TRBV21-1
J gene: TRBJ2-1
clone size: .
CDR3 length: 16
D gene: .

CDR3 DNA: TGTGCCAGCACCGCATTTACAGGGATGAATACGCAGTATTTT
CDR3 protein: CASTAFTGMNTQYF
V gene: TRBV11-2
J gene: TRBJ2-3
clone size: .
CDR3 length: 14
D gene: .

CDR3 DNA: TGTGCCAGCAGTTCGAAGCGCCCGACAATCGACCCTACGCAGTATTTT
CDR3 protein: CASSSKRPTIDPTQYF
V gene: TRBV6-6
J gene: TRBJ2-3
clone size: .
CDR3 length: 16
D gene: .

CDR3 DNA: TGTGCCAGCGTCGGCGGCGGAAGAGCTAACTATGGCTACACCTTC
CDR3 protein: CASVGGGRANYGYTF
V gene: TRBV6-5
J gene: TRBJ1-2
clone size: .
CDR3 length: 15
D gene: .

CDR3 DNA: TGTGCCAGCAGCCTCCAGACAGGGGGAACTGAAGCTTTCTTT
CDR3 protein: CASSLQTGGTEAFF
V gene: TRBV5-5
J gene: TRBJ1-1
clone size: .
CDR3 length: 14
D gene: TRBD1

CDR3 DNA: TGTGCCAGCAGCTTGCCGACGGCTAACTATGGCTACACCTTC
CDR3 protein: CASSLPTANYGYTF
V gene: TRBV5-6
J gene: TRBJ1-2
clone size: .
CDR3 length: 14
D gene: .

CDR3 DNA: TGCGCCAGCAGCCAGAGACCCTTAGCGGGGGGGCGGTTTGAGACCCAGTACTTC
CDR3 protein: CASSQRPLAGGRFETQYF
V gene: TRBV4-1
J gene: TRBJ2-5
clone size: .
CDR3 length: 18
D gene: TRBD2

CDR3 DNA: TGTGCCAGCAGTCGCTCGTTCCGAGGGGATGAAAAACTGTTTTTT
CDR3 protein: CASSRSFRGDEKLFF
V gene: TRBV6-5
J gene: TRBJ1-4
clone size: once
CDR3 length: 15
D gene: .

CDR3 DNA: TGCGCCAGCAGTGACGCCAGGAGCGCTGAAAAACTGTTTTTT
CDR3 protein: CASSDARSAEKLFF
V gene: TRBV10-2
J gene: TRBJ1-4
clone size: .
CDR3 length: 14
D gene: .

CDR3 DNA: TGTGCCAGCAGCTTGGGGGGTCTAAACTCTGGAAACACCATATATTTT
CDR3 protein: CASSLGGLNSGNTIYF
V gene: TRBV5-4
J gene: TRBJ1-3
clone size: .
CDR3 length: 16
D gene: .

CDR3 DNA: TGTGCCAGCTCACCACCAAGCAATGAGCAGTTCTTC
CDR3 protein: CASSPPSNEQFF
V gene: TRBV18
J gene: TRBJ2-1
clone size: .
CDR3 length: 12
D gene: .

CDR3 DNA: TGCGCCAGCAGCCACCCAGCGGCGACTTCACCCCTCCACTTT
CDR3 protein: CASSHPAATSPLHF
V gene: TRBV4-1
J gene: TRBJ1-6
clone size: .
CDR3 length: 14
D gene: .

CDR3 DNA: TGTGCCAGCTCACCGGGACAGGGCCCTAGCAATCAGCCCCAGCATTTT
CDR3 protein: CASSPGQGPSNQPQHF
V gene: TRBV18
J gene: TRBJ1-5
clone size: .
CDR3 length: 16
D gene: TRBD1

CDR3 DNA: TGTGCCAGCTCACCACAAGAGGGTCCCCTCTCTGGAAACACCATATATTTT
CDR3 protein: CASSPQEGPLSGNTIYF
V gene: TRBV18
J gene: TRBJ1-3
clone size: .
CDR3 length: 17
D gene: .

CDR3 DNA: TGTGCCAGTAGTATTGGCCCCGGAAACACCATATATTTT
CDR3 protein: CASSIGPGNTIYF
V gene: TRBV19
J gene: TRBJ1-3
clone size: .
CDR3 length: 13
D gene: .

CDR3 DNA: TGTGCCAGCAGCTTAAATAGCAATCAGCCCCAGCATTTT
CDR3 protein: CASSLNSNQPQHF
V gene: TRBV7-6
J gene: TRBJ1-5
clone size: .
CDR3 length: 13
D gene: .

CDR3 DNA: TGTGCCAGCAGTTCCGCGCGGGGGTTGAATTCACCCCTCCACTTT
CDR3 protein: CASSSARGLNSPLHF
V gene: TRBV27
J gene: TRBJ1-6
clone size: .
CDR3 length: 15
D gene: .

CDR3 DNA: TGTGCCAGCTCACTGCCTCCTACCTCTAGCGGGGGCTACAATGAGCAGTTCTTC
CDR3 protein: CASSLPPTSSGGYNEQFF
V gene: TRBV18
J gene: TRBJ2-1
clone size: .
CDR3 length: 18
D gene: TRBD2

CDR3 DNA: TGTGCCACCAGTGATTTGAGGGGGGGGCAGTCAGATACGCAGTATTTT
CDR3 protein: CATSDLRGGQSDTQYF
V gene: TRBV24-1
J gene: TRBJ2-3
clone size: .
CDR3 length: 16
D gene: .

CDR3 DNA: TGTGCCAGCTCACCGGGACGGGGCACTGAAGCTTTCTTT
CDR3 protein: CASSPGRGTEAFF
V gene: TRBV18
J gene: TRBJ1-1
clone size: .
CDR3 length: 13
D gene: .

CDR3 DNA: TGTGCCAGCAGGCAGACAGGGGCAGGGGAGACCCAGTACTTC
CDR3 protein: CASRQTGAGETQYF
V gene: TRBV6-5
J gene: TRBJ2-5
clone size: .
CDR3 length: 14
D gene: TRBD1

CDR3 DNA: TGCGCCAGCAGCCCCCACCCGACTAGCGGGGTTGCAGATACGCAGTATTTT
CDR3 protein: CASSPHPTSGVADTQYF
V gene: TRBV4-1
J gene: TRBJ2-3
clone size: .
CDR3 length: 17
D gene: TRBD2

CDR3 DNA: TGTGCCACCAGCAGCGAGTGGCAGACTTTTGAGCAGTACTTC
CDR3 protein: CATSSEWQTFEQYF
V gene: TRBV15
J gene: TRBJ2-7
clone size: .
CDR3 length: 14
D gene: .

CDR3 DNA: TGTGCCAGCAGCGTAGGGGGGGCAGGCAATCAGCCCCAGCATTTT
CDR3 protein: CASSVGGAGNQPQHF
V gene: TRBV9
J gene: TRBJ1-5
clone size: .
CDR3 length: 15
D gene: .

CDR3 DNA: TGTGCCAGCACGGGGGGAGGGGGCCCCGGGACTGAAGCTTTCTTT
CDR3 protein: CASTGGGGPGTEAFF
V gene: TRBV6-5
J gene: TRBJ1-1
clone size: .
CDR3 length: 15
D gene: TRBD1

CDR3 DNA: TGTGCCAGCAGCAAAGACAGGGGAGATAATTCACCCCTCCACTTT
CDR3 protein: CASSKDRGDNSPLHF
V gene: TRBV21-1
J gene: TRBJ1-6
clone size: .
CDR3 length: 15
D gene: .

CDR3 DNA: TGTGCCAGTAGCCTGCTTCGGGGGAGCACTGAAGCTTTCTTT
CDR3 protein: CASSLLRGSTEAFF
V gene: TRBV19
J gene: TRBJ1-1
clone size: once
CDR3 length: 14
D gene: .

CDR3 DNA: TGTGCCACCACCAAGGACAGGGGAAGGGGTGGCTACACCTTC
CDR3 protein: CATTKDRGRGGYTF
V gene: TRBV24-1
J gene: TRBJ1-2
clone size: .
CDR3 length: 14
D gene: TRBD1

CDR3 DNA: TGTGCCAGCAGCCAAGAGGGCGAGCAGTACTTC
CDR3 protein: CASSQEGEQYF
V gene: TRBV3-1/TRBV3-2
J gene: TRBJ2-7
clone size: .
CDR3 length: 11
D gene: .

CDR3 DNA: TGCAGCGTCCCCCGCGGCGAGGTCGACACTGAAGCTTTCTTT
CDR3 protein: CSVPRGEVDTEAFF
V gene: TRBV29-1
J gene: TRBJ1-1
clone size: .
CDR3 length: 14
D gene: .

CDR3 DNA: TGTGCCAGCAGCTTACAGGGCCCAGGGGAGGGTTCACCCCTCCACTTT
CDR3 protein: CASSLQGPGEGSPLHF
V gene: TRBV7-9
J gene: TRBJ1-6
clone size: .
CDR3 length: 16
D gene: .

CDR3 DNA: TGTGCCAGTGGGGACAGGGTAGGGAACACTGAAGCTTTCTTT
CDR3 protein: CASGDRVGNTEAFF
V gene: TRBV19
J gene: TRBJ1-1
clone size: .
CDR3 length: 14
D gene: TRBD1

CDR3 DNA: TGCGCCAGCAGCTTGGCAGGACAGGGAGCGGAGACCCAGTACTTC
CDR3 protein: CASSLAGQGAETQYF
V gene: TRBV5-1
J gene: TRBJ2-5
clone size: .
CDR3 length: 15
D gene: TRBD1

CDR3 DNA: TGCGCCAGCAGCCAAGGCCTCAGCAATCAGCCCCAGCATTTT
CDR3 protein: CASSQGLSNQPQHF
V gene: TRBV4-3
J gene: TRBJ1-5
clone size: .
CDR3 length: 14
D gene: .

CDR3 DNA: TGTGCCAGCAGCTCAGCTACCTCGGGCAATCAGCCCCAGCATTTT
CDR3 protein: CASSSATSGNQPQHF
V gene: TRBV7-9
J gene: TRBJ1-5
clone size: .
CDR3 length: 15
D gene: .

CDR3 DNA: TGTGCCAGCAGCCAGAGGACATGGGATTCACCCCTCCACTTT
CDR3 protein: CASSQRTWDSPLHF
V gene: TRBV7-9
J gene: TRBJ1-6
clone size: few
CDR3 length: 14
D gene: .

CDR3 DNA: TGTGCCACCAGTGATTTGGTGAGTGGCTACACCTTC
CDR3 protein: CATSDLVSGYTF
V gene: TRBV24-1
J gene: TRBJ1-2
clone size: once
CDR3 length: 12
D gene: .

CDR3 DNA: TGTGCCTGGAGTGTAAGGGGATTCCCCCTGAACACTGAAGCTTTCTTT
CDR3 protein: CAWSVRGFPLNTEAFF
V gene: TRBV30
J gene: TRBJ1-1
clone size: .
CDR3 length: 16
D gene: .

CDR3 DNA: TGTGCCAGTAGTATCGGGGGCGGACAGCCCTATGGCTACACCTTC
CDR3 protein: CASSIGGGQPYGYTF
V gene: TRBV19
J gene: TRBJ1-2
clone size: .
CDR3 length: 15
D gene: .

CDR3 DNA: TGTGCCACCAGTGACACCGGGACTAGCACAGATACGCAGTATTTT
CDR3 protein: CATSDTGTSTDTQYF
V gene: TRBV24-1
J gene: TRBJ2-3
clone size: .
CDR3 length: 15
D gene: .